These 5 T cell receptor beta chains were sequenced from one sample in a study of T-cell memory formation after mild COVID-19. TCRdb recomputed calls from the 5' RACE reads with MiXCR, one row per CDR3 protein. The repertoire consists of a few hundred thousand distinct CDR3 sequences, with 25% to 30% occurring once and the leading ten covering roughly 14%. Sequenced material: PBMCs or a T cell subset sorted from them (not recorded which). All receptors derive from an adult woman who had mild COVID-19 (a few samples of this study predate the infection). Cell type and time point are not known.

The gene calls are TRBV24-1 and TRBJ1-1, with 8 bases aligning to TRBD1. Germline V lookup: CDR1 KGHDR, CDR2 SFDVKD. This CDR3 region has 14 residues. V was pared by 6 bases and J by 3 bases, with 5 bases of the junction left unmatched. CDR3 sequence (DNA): TGTGCCACCAGTCGGACAGGGCGGGACACTGAAGCTTTCTTT. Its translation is CATSRTGRDTEAFF.

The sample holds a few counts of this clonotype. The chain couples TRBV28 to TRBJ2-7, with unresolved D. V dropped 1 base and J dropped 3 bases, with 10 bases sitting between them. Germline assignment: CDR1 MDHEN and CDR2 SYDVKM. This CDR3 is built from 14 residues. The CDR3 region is CASSLFLSGYEQYF. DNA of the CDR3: TGTGCCAGCAGTTTATTCCTTTCGGGCTACGAGCAGTACTTC.

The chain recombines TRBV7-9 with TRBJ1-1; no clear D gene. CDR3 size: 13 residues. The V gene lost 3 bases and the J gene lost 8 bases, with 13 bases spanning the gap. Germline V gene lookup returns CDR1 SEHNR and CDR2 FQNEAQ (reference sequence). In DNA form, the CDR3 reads TGTGCCAGCAGCTTCCCCCAGAACAAGGAAGCTTTCTTT. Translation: CASSFPQNKEAFF.

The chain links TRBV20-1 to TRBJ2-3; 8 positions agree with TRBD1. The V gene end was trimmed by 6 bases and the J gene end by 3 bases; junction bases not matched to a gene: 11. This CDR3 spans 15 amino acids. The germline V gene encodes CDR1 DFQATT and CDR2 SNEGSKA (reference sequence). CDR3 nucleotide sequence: TGCAGTGCACCCCACAGGACAGGGAGTACAGATACGCAGTATTTT. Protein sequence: CSAPHRTGSTDTQYF.

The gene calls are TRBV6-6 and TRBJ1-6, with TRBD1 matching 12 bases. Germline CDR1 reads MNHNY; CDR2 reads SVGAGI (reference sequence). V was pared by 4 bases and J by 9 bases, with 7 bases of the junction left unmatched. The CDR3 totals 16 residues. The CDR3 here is CASSSGGQGASSPLHF. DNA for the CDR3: TGTGCCAGCAGTTCCGGGGGACAGGGGGCTAGTTCACCCCTCCACTTT.